The T cell receptor beta chain described here comes from a study of regulatory T cells in long-lasting Graves disease. In building TCR beta libraries, iRepertoire HTBI primers were used together with Arm-PCR of CDR3 regions. TCRdb fed the multiplex PCR reads into MiXCR, producing one record per CDR3 protein. The sample includes 350,000 to 550,000 distinct CDR3 sequences, about a sixth of them seen just once. Findings and caveats of the study: Sampling was limited to peripheral blood rather than thyroid tissue.

Described time point: newly diagnosed GD, antithyroid drugs for less than 3 months. With RNA extracted from PBMCs as input, the TCR library was made. This clonotype was picked up many times. The antigen is undetermined. The same sample was also studied in work on T cells in Graves' hyperthyroidism and ophthalmopathy. According to that study: Most thyroid-expanded clonotypes above 0.001 were also found in blood.

This clonotype was sampled from a woman between 18 and 30 years old with Graves disease. Source: peripheral blood mononuclear cells (PBMCs), taken at new diagnosis, from a patient treated with antithyroid drugs.

CDR3 nucleotide sequence: TGTGCCAGCAGCTTGGAAAACAGGGTGCGAGCTTTCTTT. Protein product: CASSLENRVRAFF. The chain links TRBV5-8 to TRBJ1-1, with D perhaps TRBD1 (6 bases). This CDR3 contains 13 residues. The germline gives CDR1 SGHTS, CDR2 YDEGEE. Trimming left V 0 bases short and J 10 bases short, with 13 bases between.